This T cell receptor (beta chain) was identified in a study of cytomegalovirus exposure and HLA in healthy donors. The primer mix had 60 Vbeta and 13 Jbeta primers. Clones were sequenced by immunoSEQ multiplex PCR, and TCRdb holds only the in-frame ones, with some missing. The sample shows around 90,000 clones, roughly 77% of them seen only once. Sequencing used PBMCs. This TCR derives from a human donor in good health.

The CDR3 DNA reads as TGTGCCAGCAGCTTGGCGGGGGGGCCTTCGGATGAGCAGTTCTTC. Its translation: CASSLAGGPSDEQFF. The chain couples TRBV7-9 to TRBJ2-1; 9 positions agree with TRBD2. Germline loops: CDR1 SEHNR, CDR2 FQNEAQ (reference sequence). The CDR3 loop spans 15 amino acids. J gave up 8 bases and V 3 bases, and 8 bases lay outside the gene matches.